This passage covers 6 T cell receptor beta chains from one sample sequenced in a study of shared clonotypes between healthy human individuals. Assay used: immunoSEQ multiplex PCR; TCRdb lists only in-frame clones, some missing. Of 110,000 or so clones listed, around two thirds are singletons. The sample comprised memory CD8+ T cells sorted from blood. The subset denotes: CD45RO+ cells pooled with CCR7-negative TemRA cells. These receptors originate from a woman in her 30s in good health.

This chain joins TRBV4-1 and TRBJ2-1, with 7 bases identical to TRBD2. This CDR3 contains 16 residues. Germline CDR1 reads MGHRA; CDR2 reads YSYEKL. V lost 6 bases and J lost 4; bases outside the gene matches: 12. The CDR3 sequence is CASSPRAGVWYNEQFF. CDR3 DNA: TGCGCCAGCAGTCCTAGGGCGGGGGTCTGGTACAATGAGCAGTTCTTC.

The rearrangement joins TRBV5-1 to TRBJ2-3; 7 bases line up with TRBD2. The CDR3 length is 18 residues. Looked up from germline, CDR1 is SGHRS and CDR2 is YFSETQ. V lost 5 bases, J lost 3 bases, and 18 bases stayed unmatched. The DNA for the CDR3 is TGCGCCAGCAGGAATCTGGGGTGGGAGGGCCATGGGACAGATACGCAGTATTTT. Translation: CASRNLGWEGHGTDTQYF.

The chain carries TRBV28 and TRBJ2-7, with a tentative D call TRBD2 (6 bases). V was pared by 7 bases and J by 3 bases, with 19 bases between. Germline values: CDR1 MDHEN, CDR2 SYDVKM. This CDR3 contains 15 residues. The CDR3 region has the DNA TGTGCCAGCAATATTTACCGGGGGATACACTACGAGCAGTACTTC. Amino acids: CASNIYRGIHYEQYF.

CDR3 amino acids: CASSQFRVPPNNEQFF. The CDR3 region has the DNA TGTGCCAGCAGCCAGTTCAGGGTCCCCCCAAACAATGAGCAGTTCTTC. V is TRBV6-6 and J is TRBJ2-1; TRBD1 is a possible D gene (5 bases). Germline V gives CDR1 MNHNY, CDR2 SVGAGI (reference sequence). V lost 6 bases to trimming and J lost 5 bases, with 20 bases between them. The length of the CDR3 is 16 residues.

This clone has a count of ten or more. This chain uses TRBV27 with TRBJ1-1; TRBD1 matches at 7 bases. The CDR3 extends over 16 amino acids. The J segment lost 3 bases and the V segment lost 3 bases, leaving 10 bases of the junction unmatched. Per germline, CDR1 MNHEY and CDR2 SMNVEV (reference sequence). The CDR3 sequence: CASSFDRERLDTEAFF. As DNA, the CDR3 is TGTGCCAGCAGTTTCGACAGGGAGAGATTAGACACTGAAGCTTTCTTT.

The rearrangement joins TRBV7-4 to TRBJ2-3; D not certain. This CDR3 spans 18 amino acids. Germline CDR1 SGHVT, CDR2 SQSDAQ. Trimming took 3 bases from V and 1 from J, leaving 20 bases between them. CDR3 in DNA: TGTGCCAGCAGCTTGGTTTCTCCCGGCGGCCACCGCACAGATACGCAGTATTTT. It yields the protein CASSLVSPGGHRTDTQYF.